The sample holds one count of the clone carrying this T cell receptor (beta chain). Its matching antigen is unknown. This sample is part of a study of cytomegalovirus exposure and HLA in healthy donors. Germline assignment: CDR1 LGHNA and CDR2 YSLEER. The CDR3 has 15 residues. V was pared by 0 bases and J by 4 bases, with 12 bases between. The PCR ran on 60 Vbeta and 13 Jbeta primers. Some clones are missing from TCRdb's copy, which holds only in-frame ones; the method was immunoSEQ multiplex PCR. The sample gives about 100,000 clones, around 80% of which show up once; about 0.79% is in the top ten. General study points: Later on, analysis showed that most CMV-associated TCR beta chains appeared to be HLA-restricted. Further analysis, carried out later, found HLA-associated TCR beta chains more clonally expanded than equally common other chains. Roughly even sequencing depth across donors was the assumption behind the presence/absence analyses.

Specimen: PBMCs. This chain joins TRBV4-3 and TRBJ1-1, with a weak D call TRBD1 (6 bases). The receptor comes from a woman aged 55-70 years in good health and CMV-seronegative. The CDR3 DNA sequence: TGCGCCAGCAGCCAAGAGAACGCCAGGGGCACTGAAGCTTTCTTT. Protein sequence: CASSQENARGTEAFF.